This TCR beta chain was obtained from a study of T cell responses to AZD1222 COVID-19 vaccine. Study at large: Second-dose groups at about 4 or about 12 weeks were pooled. Study observations and caveats: Nearly half of unique spike-specific TCRs reportedly avoided B.1.351 and B.1.1.7 mutated regions. The sample set comprised mostly white British donors with more females, and clonal diversity was possibly underestimated. Among vaccine-associated CD4 TCRs, coverage spanned spike, with dominance at 160-218 and 743-854.

The CDR3 is made up of 16 amino acids. Germline V gene lookup returns CDR1 LGHDT and CDR2 YNNKEL (reference sequence). V lost 6 bases, J lost 0 bases, and 4 bases stayed unmatched. Sequenced by immunoSEQ multiplex PCR; TCRdb stores in-frame clones only, minus some. The sample yields 85,000 to 100,000 clones, about 89% seen once. With respect to this clone: The antigen remains undetermined.

The clonotype originates from an adult in good health. Sequenced here: peripheral blood, sampled on day 0 of AZD1222 vaccination. The chain couples TRBV3-1 (or the pseudogene TRBV3-2) to TRBJ2-1, with 11 bases that match TRBD1. CDR3 bases: TGTGCCAGCAGACGGACAGGGGGCAACTCCTACAATGAGCAGTTCTTC. Protein product: CASRRTGGNSYNEQFF.